Presented here are 2 T cell receptor beta chains from one specimen sequenced in a study of control samples from healthy donors and cancer patients. Sequencing was performed with immunoSEQ multiplex PCR; in TCRdb, only in-frame clones are kept and a portion is missing. The sample has around 89,000 clones; 82% are singletons. Sequenced input: blood. The receptors stem from a woman aged 55-75 years in good health.

The rearrangement joins TRBV6-5 to TRBJ1-4; no clear D. The CDR3 runs 11 residues. Germline V gene data show CDR1 as MNHEY and CDR2 as SVGAGI. The V and J ends lost 7 bases and 6 bases respectively, with 6 bases between them. This CDR3 is CASNAYEKLFF. CDR3 sequence (DNA): TGTGCCAGCAATGCTTATGAAAAACTGTTTTTT.

The gene calls are TRBV27 and TRBJ1-5; no firm D call. Trimming removed 1 base at V and 5 bases at J, with 9 bases between. The germline CDR1 and CDR2 sequences are MNHEY and SMNVEV (reference sequence). The CDR3 consists of 14 residues. The CDR3 DNA follows: TGTGCCAGCAGTTTATTCTCAGCAGATCAGCCCCAGCATTTT. Translation: CASSLFSADQPQHF.